These 26 T cell receptor beta chains were sequenced from one sample in a study of monozygotic twins with inflammatory bowel disease. TCRdb re-called the 5' RACE reads, yielding one record per CDR3 amino acid sequence without DNA. The ten most abundant clones cover approximately 2.4% of a sample with around 370,000 distinct CDR3 sequences. What was sequenced was blood. The source of these receptors is a human donor with ulcerative colitis or Crohn's disease, or a healthy co-twin of an affected twin (not recorded which).

The chain recombines TRBV11-1 with TRBJ1-2. CDR1 and CDR2 from the germline V gene are SGHAT and FQDESV (reference sequence). There are 14 residues in the CDR3. The CDR3 here is CASSQDLSNYGYTF.

The rearrangement joins TRBV5-1 to TRBJ2-1; the TRBD1 assignment by TCRdb is unverifiable without DNA. This CDR3 spans 15 amino acids. Germline CDR1 SGHRS, CDR2 YFSETQ. The CDR3: CASSGTGAFNNEQFF.

The rearrangement joins TRBV19 to TRBJ2-2; as DNA is missing, the TRBD1 call by TCRdb cannot be tested. The CDR3 has 11 residues. The germline V gene has CDR1 LNHDA and CDR2 SQIVND (reference sequence). The CDR3 here is CASGQSGELFF.

The rearrangement links TRBV6-2 or TRBV6-3 to TRBJ1-5. The CDR3 runs 12 residues. Germline loops: CDR1 MNHEY, CDR2 SVGEGT. The CDR3 loop reads CASTDTHEPQHF.

This chain connects TRBV5-1 to TRBJ1-1; the D call from TCRdb, TRBD1, cannot be confirmed without DNA. CDR3 length: 16 residues. Germline V gives CDR1 SGHRS, CDR2 YFSETQ. CDR3 residues: CASSLAWTGMVPEAFF.

The chain recombines TRBV7-9 with TRBJ2-1; no DNA is available, so the TRBD2 call from TCRdb remains unchecked. The CDR3 runs to 17 residues. Germline assignment: CDR1 SEHNR and CDR2 FQNEAQ (reference sequence). CDR3 protein: CASSLVFWQEDDNEQFF.

V and J are TRBV7-2 and TRBJ2-1. Germline V CDR1 and CDR2: SGHTA, FQGNSA. There are 15 residues in the CDR3. The chain's CDR3 is CASSSQVGPYNEQFF.

The V and J genes are TRBV10-3 and TRBJ2-7; TCRdb outputs TRBD1, but without DNA this stays unchecked. The CDR3 totals 17 residues. In germline, CDR1 is ENHRY, CDR2 SYGVKD. The CDR3 sequence: CAISDRDRGYSRYEQYF.

CDR3 protein: CASSLRLMNTEAFF. The chain carries TRBV7-8 and TRBJ1-1. Germline V CDR1 and CDR2: SGHVS, FQNEAQ. The CDR3 consists of 14 residues.

This rearrangement joins TRBV6-5 to TRBJ2-7; TCRdb reports TRBD2, a call that lacks DNA to check it against. CDR1 MNHEY and CDR2 SVGAGI come from the germline V gene. The CDR3 is made up of 16 amino acids. CDR3 amino acids: CASSYAGTTSSYEQYF.

The genes are TRBV4-2 and TRBJ2-3; without DNA, the TCRdb call of TRBD2 cannot be checked. The CDR3 contains 16 residues. CDR1 and CDR2 (germline): LGHNA, YNFKEQ. The CDR3 loop reads CASSQGTAEGADTQYF.

The gene calls are TRBV28 and TRBJ2-7; the TCRdb call, TRBD1, lacks DNA for checking. Looked up from germline, CDR1 is MDHEN and CDR2 is SYDVKM. The CDR3 length is 13 residues. CDR3 amino acids: CASRRTGRYEQYF.

The V gene is TRBV9, the J gene TRBJ2-2. CDR3 size: 14 residues. Germline V gene lookup returns CDR1 SGDLS and CDR2 YYNGEE. CDR3 residues: CASSVEAATGELFF.

The J gene is TRBJ1-5, the V gene TRBV5-6; lacking DNA, the TRBD1 call made by TCRdb goes unchecked. Germline values: CDR1 SGHDT, CDR2 YYEEEE. The CDR3 length is 15 residues. CDR3 loop: CASSFGGMGNQPQHF.

V is TRBV5-1 and J is TRBJ2-2. Germline assignment: CDR1 SGHRS and CDR2 YFSETQ. This CDR3 is 16 amino acids long. The CDR3 reads CASSLIRSTSTGELFF.

This chain joins TRBV5-1 and TRBJ2-3; TCRdb gives TRBD1 as the D gene, but with no DNA this cannot be confirmed. The CDR3 is made up of 14 amino acids. Germline values: CDR1 SGHRS, CDR2 YFSETQ. The CDR3 spells CASSPGVATDTQYF.

The CDR3 loop is CAISDTGGTNEKLFF. The chain joins TRBV10-3 to TRBJ1-4; TCRdb designates TRBD1, a call that cannot be tested without DNA. CDR1 ENHRY and CDR2 SYGVKD come from the germline V gene. The CDR3 extends over 15 amino acids.

The V call is TRBV19, the J call TRBJ2-7; as DNA is missing, the TRBD2 call by TCRdb cannot be tested. The CDR3 sequence is 15 residues long. Germline CDR1 reads LNHDA; CDR2 reads SQIVND (reference sequence). The CDR3 loop is CASSIGQGPAYEQYF.

J is TRBJ2-3 and V is TRBV5-1; TCRdb picks TRBD1, but there is no DNA to check that call. The CDR3 runs to 14 residues. Germline CDR1 and CDR2: SGHRS and YFSETQ. The CDR3: CASSGGPGADTQYF.

This chain connects TRBV20-1 to TRBJ1-3; TCRdb names TRBD1, which stays unverified in the absence of DNA. The CDR3 runs 13 residues. Germline V gives CDR1 DFQATT, CDR2 SNEGSKA (reference sequence). CDR3 sequence: CSASWPQGNTIYF.

This chain joins TRBV24-1 and TRBJ2-1; the D call of TRBD1 rests on TCRdb alone, since no DNA is present to check it. Germline V gene lookup returns CDR1 KGHDR and CDR2 SFDVKD. CDR3 size: 16 residues. CDR3 region: CATSDQTGGSINEQFF.

The chain links TRBV5-1 to TRBJ2-3; no DNA is available, so the TRBD2 call from TCRdb remains unchecked. Germline V gene data show CDR1 as SGHRS and CDR2 as YFSETQ. This CDR3 region has 16 residues. CDR3 amino acids: CASNLRGLAPTDTQYF. The complete variable domain, with remaining parts taken from reference TRBV5-1 and TRBJ2-3, reads KAGVTQTPRYLIKTRGQQVTLSCSPISGHRSVSWYQQTPGQGLQFLFEYFSETQRNKGNFPGRFSGRQFSNSRSEMNVSTLELGDSALYLCASNLRGLAPTDTQYFGPGTRLTVL.

V and J are TRBV9 and TRBJ1-6; TCRdb calls TRBD1, which cannot be checked without DNA. Per germline, CDR1 SGDLS and CDR2 YYNGEE. The CDR3 totals 15 residues. CDR3 sequence: CASSPTGRGNSPLHF.

The V and J genes are TRBV4-3 and TRBJ1-1; with no DNA, the TCRdb D assignment of TRBD1 cannot be verified. Germline lookup yields CDR1 LGHNA and CDR2 YSLEER. The CDR3 spans 15 residues. The CDR3 protein is CASSDGQYENTEAFF.

V gene TRBV4-1 combines with J gene TRBJ2-7; the D call of TRBD1 rests on TCRdb alone, since no DNA is present to check it. CDR3 length: 15 amino acids. The V gene's germline CDR1 is MGHRA and CDR2 YSYEKL. The CDR3 loop reads CASSQRGDFAYEQYF.

The rearrangement uses TRBV6-5 and TRBJ2-7. The length of the CDR3 is 15 residues. Germline V CDR1 and CDR2: MNHEY, SVGAGI. CDR3 residues: CASSYSRAPDYEQYF.